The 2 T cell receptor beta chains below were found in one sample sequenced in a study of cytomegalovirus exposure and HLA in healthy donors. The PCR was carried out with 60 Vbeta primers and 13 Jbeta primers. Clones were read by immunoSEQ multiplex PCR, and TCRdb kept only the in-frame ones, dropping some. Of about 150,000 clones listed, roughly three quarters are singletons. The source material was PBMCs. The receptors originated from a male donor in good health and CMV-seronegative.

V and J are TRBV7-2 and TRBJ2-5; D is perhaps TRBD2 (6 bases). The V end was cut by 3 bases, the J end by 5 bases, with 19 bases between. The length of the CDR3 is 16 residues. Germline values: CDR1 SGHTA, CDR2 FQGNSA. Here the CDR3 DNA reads TGTGCCAGCAGCTTTACCGGGACTCCCAACGGGGAGACCCAGTACTTC. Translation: CASSFTGTPNGETQYF.

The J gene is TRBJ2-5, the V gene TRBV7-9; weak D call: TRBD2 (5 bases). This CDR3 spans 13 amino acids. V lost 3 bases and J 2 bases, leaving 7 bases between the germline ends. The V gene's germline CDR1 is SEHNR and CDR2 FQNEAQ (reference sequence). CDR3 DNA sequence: TGTGCCAGCAGCTTTCGGAGGCAAGAGACCCAGTACTTC. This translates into CASSFRRQETQYF.